This T cell receptor beta chain was profiled in a study of early T cells in non-severe SARS-CoV-2 infection. Study in general: The input, bulk RNA from unsorted whole blood, was sequenced, and chains were unpaired.

As part of library construction, unique molecular identifiers were attached to individual cDNA molecules. TCRdb re-called the 5' RACE reads through MiXCR, storing one row per CDR3 protein. Among 40,000 to 55,000 distinct CDR3 sequences listed, 12% were seen once. Between the trimmed V and J ends, which lost 6 bases and 6 bases, there was a span of 13 bases. There are 13 residues in the CDR3. CDR1 is SGHRS, CDR2 YFSETQ, per germline. This clonotype appeared a few times. The sequence was collected from an adult who was a healthcare worker with PCR-confirmed SARS-CoV-2 infection or an uninfected control (not recorded which). The chain combines TRBV5-1 with TRBJ2-1; tentative D call: TRBD2 (6 bases). The material sequenced was whole blood. The CDR3 reads CASTPGTGNEQFF. CDR3 DNA sequence: TGCGCCAGCACCCCCGGGACTGGCAATGAGCAGTTCTTC.